This T cell receptor (beta chain) is from a study of T-cell reconstitution after alpha-beta-depleted transplantation in children. Unique molecular identifiers were built into the TCRbeta library. In TCRdb, the PCR reads were re-called with MiXCR into one record per CDR3 protein. Among about 270,000 distinct CDR3 sequences listed, 9.9% were seen once. This clonotype was seen a handful of times. Trimming at V came to 8 bases and at J to 6 bases, leaving 16 bases not matched to a gene. The germline gives CDR1 LNHDA, CDR2 SQIVND (reference sequence). This CDR3 comprises 17 residues. The chain links TRBV19 to TRBJ1-2; 12 bases match TRBD1. The sequence was collected from a human donor who donated a stem cell graft to a child with SCID. Sample: PBMCs from the stem cell graft donor, taken from the stem cell graft. The CDR3 DNA sequence: TGTGCCAGTCAGATCCGGGACAGGGGGCGCGTCGGTCATGGCTACACCTTC. Translated, it gives CASQIRDRGRVGHGYTF.